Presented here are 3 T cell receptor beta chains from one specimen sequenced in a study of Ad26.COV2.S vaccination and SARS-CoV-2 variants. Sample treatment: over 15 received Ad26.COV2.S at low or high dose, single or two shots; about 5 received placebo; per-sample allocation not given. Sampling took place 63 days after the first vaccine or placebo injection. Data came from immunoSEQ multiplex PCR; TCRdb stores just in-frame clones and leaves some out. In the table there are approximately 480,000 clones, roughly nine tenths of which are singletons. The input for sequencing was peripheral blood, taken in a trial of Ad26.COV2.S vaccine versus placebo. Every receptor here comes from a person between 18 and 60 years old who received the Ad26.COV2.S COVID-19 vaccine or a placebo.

CDR3 sequence (DNA): TGTGCCAGCACCCAGGACACCCCCAACAATGAGCAGTTCTTC. Its translation is CASTQDTPNNEQFF. The chain joins TRBV2 to TRBJ2-1; D is perhaps TRBD1 (5 bases). The CDR3 has 14 residues. Germline assignment: CDR1 SNHLY and CDR2 FYNNEI. Trimming took off 7 bases at V and 5 bases at J, with 15 bases between the two ends.

CDR3 sequence: CASSYGLAKNIQYF. The CDR3 nucleotides are TGTGCCAGCAGTTATGGGCTAGCCAAAAACATTCAGTACTTC. The chain uses TRBV6-2 or TRBV6-3 and TRBJ2-4; D is unresolved. In germline, CDR1 is MNHEY, CDR2 SVGEGT. This CDR3 is 14 amino acids long. The ends were cut back, 3 bases at V and 0 bases at J, with 6 bases in the middle.

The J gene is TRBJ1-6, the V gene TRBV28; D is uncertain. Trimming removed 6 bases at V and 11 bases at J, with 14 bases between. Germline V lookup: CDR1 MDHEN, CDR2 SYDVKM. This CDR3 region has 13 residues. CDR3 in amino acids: CASSPSGVAPLHF. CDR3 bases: TGTGCCAGCAGCCCCAGTGGTGTGGCACCCCTCCACTTT.